This TCR beta chain was captured by sequencing in a study of blood T cell repertoires in COVID-19. About the research overall: The study drew acute and convalescent COVID-19 samples from the United States, Italy and Spain. T cells, B-cell-depleted T cells, or PBMCs provided the cDNA or gDNA that served as material.

Germline lookup yields CDR1 SGHRS and CDR2 YFSETQ. The V gene end was trimmed by 5 bases and the J gene end by 8 bases; junction bases not matched to a gene: 11. This CDR3 contains 14 residues. In the authors' workflow: Reference gene primer amplification gave estimated nucleated cell counts. The assay was immunoSEQ multiplex PCR, and TCRdb's table has in-frame clones only and misses some. Clone size and the V and J calls come from that table; the DNA yielded D and trimming. The data hold fewer than 90,000 clones, with approximately 80% observed a single time. The sample was peripheral blood. The chain uses TRBV5-1 and TRBJ1-2, with 8 nucleotides matching TRBD1. This clonotype was sampled from a human donor in a cohort sampled during active COVID-19. CDR3 bases: TGCGCCAGCAGTCAAAGCACAGGGGGGAGAGGCTACACCTTC. Amino acids: CASSQSTGGRGYTF. The entire variable domain, with the rest obtained from reference TRBV5-1 and TRBJ1-2, is as follows: KAGVTQTPRYLIKTRGQQVTLSCSPISGHRSVSWYQQTPGQGLQFLFEYFSETQRNKGNFPGRFSGRQFSNSRSEMNVSTLELGDSALYLCASSQSTGGRGYTFGSGTRLTVV.